This passage covers 23 T cell receptor beta chains from one sample sequenced in a study of T cell responses to AZD1222 COVID-19 vaccine. Data came from immunoSEQ multiplex PCR; TCRdb stores just in-frame clones and leaves some out. Seen here are around 63,000 clones, about 85% observed once, and the top ten hold roughly 19%. Specimen: peripheral blood, collected on day 0 of AZD1222 vaccination. The source of these receptors is an adult in good health.

This clone was seen more than once but under ten times. The rearrangement joins TRBV6-4 to TRBJ1-5; tentatively, D is TRBD1 (5 bases). The CDR3 consists of 14 residues. Trimming took off 0 bases at V and 4 bases at J, with 7 bases between the two ends. Looked up from germline, CDR1 is MRHNA and CDR2 is SNTAGT. The CDR3 here is CASSDSGGNQPQHF. CDR3 DNA: TGTGCCAGCAGTGACTCGGGGGGAAATCAGCCCCAGCATTTT.

The chain links TRBV5-4 to TRBJ1-4; D gene ambiguous. Looked up from germline, CDR1 is SGHNT and CDR2 is YYREEE (reference sequence). V lost 5 bases to trimming and J lost 4 bases, with 12 bases between them. CDR3 length: 14 residues. CDR3 nucleotides: TGTGCCAGCAGTTCCATGGGAGTTAATGAAAAACTGTTTTTT. Encoded protein: CASSSMGVNEKLFF.

This chain links TRBV6-2 or TRBV6-3 with TRBJ1-1; unclear D gene. The V end was cut by 5 bases, the J end by 3 bases, with 7 bases between. The V gene's germline CDR1 is MNHEY and CDR2 SVGEGT. CDR3 length: 12 residues. The chain's CDR3 is CASSRRHTEAFF. CDR3 DNA sequence: TGTGCCAGCAGTCGGAGGCACACTGAAGCTTTCTTT.

The V call is TRBV4-2, the J call TRBJ2-7; D is ambiguous. Germline-derived CDR1 and CDR2 are LGHNA and YNFKEQ. The CDR3 loop spans 16 amino acids. V shed 0 bases and J shed 0 bases, with 12 bases lying between them. CDR3 nucleotides: TGTGCCAGCAGCCAAGATCAGATGGGAACCTCCTACGAGCAGTACTTC. Its protein product is CASSQDQMGTSYEQYF.

The V and J genes are TRBV7-8 and TRBJ2-4; 10 bases fit TRBD1. V was clipped by 2 bases and J by 7 bases; unmatched bases: 11. The CDR3 loop spans 17 amino acids. The germline gives CDR1 SGHVS, CDR2 FQNEAQ. CDR3 DNA sequence: TGTGCCAGCAGCTTACGTGTGTCGGGGACAGGGGTTAACATTCAGTACTTC. It translates to CASSLRVSGTGVNIQYF.

The chain couples TRBV9 to TRBJ2-1; D remains unclear. Trimming took off 3 bases at V and 6 bases at J, with 10 bases between the two ends. Germline V lookup: CDR1 SGDLS, CDR2 YYNGEE. The CDR3 spans 13 residues. The CDR3 loop reads CASSENSINEQFF. The CDR3 DNA sequence: TGTGCCAGCAGCGAGAACAGTATCAATGAGCAGTTCTTC.

This clone was observed a single time. The CDR3 bases are TGTGCCAGCTCTTCGGGGGCGTTTAGCAATCAGCCCCAGCATTTT. Its translation: CASSSGAFSNQPQHF. The chain is built from TRBV11-2 and TRBJ1-5; TRBD1 might be the D (6 bases). Trimming removed 8 bases from V and 0 bases from J, with 14 bases in between. The CDR3 has 15 residues. Germline loops: CDR1 SGHAT, CDR2 FQNNGV.

This chain uses TRBV19 with TRBJ1-5; D perhaps matches TRBD1 (5 bases). Germline CDR1 is LNHDA and CDR2 is SQIVND (reference sequence). With 11 bases removed from V and 2 bases from J, the gap between germline ends came to 19 bases. This CDR3 is built from 15 residues. The CDR3 DNA sequence: TGTGCCTCTAGTAAAGGGGTGTTTGGCAATCAGCCCCAGCATTTT. Its protein is CASSKGVFGNQPQHF. The entire variable domain, with the rest obtained from reference TRBV19 and TRBJ1-5, is as follows: DGGITQSPKYLFRKEGQNVTLSCEQNLNHDAMYWYRQDPGQGLRLIYYSQIVNDFQKGDIAEGYSVSREKKESFPLTVTSAQKNPTAFYLCASSKGVFGNQPQHFGDGTRLSIL.

The genes are TRBV20-1 and TRBJ1-1; no reliable D call. CDR1 DFQATT and CDR2 SNEGSKA come from the germline V gene (reference sequence). V was clipped by 5 bases and J by 1 base, with 2 bases between them. CDR3 length: 10 amino acids. The CDR3 region is CSARNTEAFF. In nucleotides, the CDR3 is TGCAGTGCTCGGAACACTGAAGCTTTCTTT.

The chain links TRBV11-2 to TRBJ1-1; D perhaps matches TRBD1 (5 bases). The CDR3 covers 13 residues. Germline-derived CDR1 and CDR2 are SGHAT and FQNNGV. V was pared by 2 bases and J by 10 bases, with 14 bases between. CDR3 sequence reads: CASSLSGGVGAFF. The CDR3 DNA follows: TGTGCCAGCAGCTTAAGCGGAGGGGTGGGAGCTTTCTTT. The full variable domain, in which reference TRBV11-2 and TRBJ1-1 provide the parts outside the CDR3, is EAGVAQSPRYKIIEKRQSVAFWCNPISGHATLYWYQQILGQGPKLLIQFQNNGVVDDSQLPKDRFSAERLKGVDSTLKIQPAKLEDSAVYLCASSLSGGVGAFFGQGTRLTVV.

The chain carries TRBV6-5 and TRBJ1-6; 8 positions match TRBD1. Germline V gene data show CDR1 as MNHEY and CDR2 as SVGAGI. V shed 4 bases, J shed 7 bases, and the junction held 3 bases outside the gene matches. The CDR3 has 14 amino acids. The DNA of the CDR3 is TGTGCCAGCAGTTGGACAGGGCTAAATTCACCCCTCCACTTT. Its translation: CASSWTGLNSPLHF.

The chain has TRBV6-1 and TRBJ2-2; 7 bases map to TRBD1. This CDR3 has 16 residues. V trimming: 4 bases; J trimming: 5 bases; junction bases outside the gene matches: 10. Germline V gene lookup returns CDR1 MNHNS and CDR2 SASEGT. CDR3 DNA sequence: TGTGCCAGCAGTGCGATTGACAGGGTGGGGACCGGGGAGCTGTTTTTT. Encoded protein: CASSAIDRVGTGELFF.

V is TRBV7-8 and J is TRBJ2-7; maybe TRBD2 (7 bases). V gave up 5 bases and J gave up 3 bases, with 14 bases separating them. CDR3 length: 14 amino acids. CDR1 SGHVS and CDR2 FQNEAQ come from the germline V gene. The DNA for the CDR3 is TGTGCCAGCAGCACCGGCGGGGGCGTCTACGAGCAGTACTTC. Protein product: CASSTGGGVYEQYF.

This chain connects TRBV21-1 to TRBJ1-5. TRBV21-1 is a listed pseudogene. This CDR3 has 18 amino acids. DNA for the CDR3: TGTGCCAGCAGCAAAGTTGGACTCGGGGGGCCGCGCAATCAGCCCCAGCATTTT. Translation gives CASSKVGLGGPRNQPQHF.

The V gene is TRBV10-3, the J gene TRBJ1-4; D unclear. The CDR3 loop spans 14 amino acids. CDR1 and CDR2 from the germline V gene are ENHRY and SYGVKD. Trimming pared 2 bases from V and 3 bases from J, leaving 7 bases between. The CDR3 DNA is TGTGCCATCAGTGAGCCGCAGCCTAATGAAAAACTGTTTTTT. This codes for CAISEPQPNEKLFF.

This chain uses TRBV11-3 with TRBJ2-3; D is uncertain. V was trimmed by 1 base and J by 1 base, leaving 9 bases between them. This CDR3 is built from 15 residues. Germline values: CDR1 SGHNT, CDR2 YENEEA. The CDR3 DNA reads TGTGCCAGCAGCTTAGGGGGTCTAGGCACAGATACGCAGTATTTT. Residues: CASSLGGLGTDTQYF.

This clone ranks as medium-sized (0.01 to 0.1%). J is TRBJ2-5 and V is TRBV29-1; no clear D. Trimming pared 4 bases from V and 1 base from J, leaving 7 bases between. Germline CDR1 reads SQVTM; CDR2 reads ANQGSEA. The CDR3 length is 12 residues. CDR3 sequence: CSVGEPQETQYF. CDR3 bases: TGCAGCGTTGGAGAGCCCCAAGAGACCCAGTACTTC. Full variable domain (outside the CDR3, taken from reference TRBV29-1 and TRBJ2-5): SAVISQKPSRDICQRGTSLTIQCQVDSQVTMMFWYRQQPGQSLTLIATANQGSEATYESGFVIDKFPISRPNLTFSTLTVSNMSPEDSSIYLCSVGEPQETQYFGPGTRLLVL.

The rearrangement links TRBV19 to TRBJ2-5; D not resolved. The CDR3 is made up of 14 amino acids. The germline V gene encodes CDR1 LNHDA and CDR2 SQIVND (reference sequence). The V end was cut by 4 bases, the J end by 3 bases, with 12 bases between. The chain's CDR3 is CASSTTLTKETQYF. The CDR3 bases are TGTGCCAGTAGTACCACGCTAACCAAAGAGACCCAGTACTTC.

The V and J genes are TRBV5-6 and TRBJ2-7, with 8 bases identical to TRBD1. After removal of 0 bases from V and 7 bases from J, the junction contained 6 bases not matched to a gene. This CDR3 is built from 14 residues. CDR1 is SGHDT, CDR2 YYEEEE, per germline. The CDR3 is CASSLAQGAREQYF. CDR3 coding DNA: TGTGCCAGCAGCTTGGCGCAGGGGGCTCGGGAGCAGTACTTC.

V is TRBV14 and J is TRBJ2-5, with 7 bases aligning to TRBD1. Trimming cost V 1 base and J 5 bases; bases outside gene matches: 10. Germline values: CDR1 SGHDN, CDR2 FVKESK. The CDR3 is 16 residues long. CDR3 nucleotides: TGTGCCAGCAGCCAAGCCGGGACAGCTAGTCGGGAGACCCAGTACTTC. The encoded protein is CASSQAGTASRETQYF.

CDR3 coding DNA: TGCGCCAGCAGCTTGGCCCCTAGGGGCATAGCCAAAAACATTCAGTACTTC. Its translation: CASSLAPRGIAKNIQYF. V and J are TRBV5-1 and TRBJ2-4; possibly TRBD1 for D (5 bases). This CDR3 contains 17 residues. Trimming left V 0 bases short and J 0 bases short, with 13 bases between. In germline, CDR1 is SGHRS, CDR2 YFSETQ.

The chain couples TRBV27 to TRBJ2-6; possible D gene TRBD1, 5 bases. This CDR3 comprises 12 residues. V lost 8 bases and J lost 4, with 6 bases in between. The V gene's germline CDR1 is MNHEY and CDR2 SMNVEV (reference sequence). The CDR3 protein is CASGAGANVLTF. In nucleotides, the CDR3 is TGTGCCAGCGGGGCCGGGGCCAACGTCCTGACTTTC.

J is TRBJ1-3 and V is TRBV9; D is unclear. Germline V lookup: CDR1 SGDLS, CDR2 YYNGEE. The CDR3 totals 12 residues. V lost 3 bases and J 2 bases, leaving 3 bases between the germline ends. For the CDR3, the DNA is TGTGCCAGCAGCGCAACTGGAAACACCATATATTTT. Its translation is CASSATGNTIYF. The full variable domain, completed using reference TRBV9 and TRBJ1-3, is DSGVTQTPKHLITATGQRVTLRCSPRSGDLSVYWYQQSLDQGLQFLIQYYNGEERAKGNILERFSAQQFPDLHSELNLSSLELGDSALYFCASSATGNTIYFGEGSWLTVV.